The TCR beta chain under discussion was sequenced for a study of shared clonotypes between healthy human individuals. Replicate PCRs from sorted subsets contained 200 ng DNA, which is around 30,000 T cell genomes. Sequenced by immunoSEQ multiplex PCR; TCRdb stores in-frame clones only, minus some. The repertoire holds 2 million to 2.5 million clones, over 85% seen once, with about 0.38% in the top ten. On this clone: What it recognizes is unknown.

Trimming shortened V by 6 bases and J by 0 bases, and 12 bases separated the two germline ends. Germline lookup yields CDR1 MDHEN and CDR2 SYDVKM. The CDR3 totals 15 residues. Study-wide points: Against clonotypes common to all four donors, non-shared ones had lower generation probabilities. Larger richness was generally estimated for naive than memory subsets.

Sample: naive CD4+ T cells from PBMCs. Subset given: CD45RA+ positively selected. The sequence came from a man aged 18 to 29 in good health. Some clones in this sample may be carry-over from other donors' samples. The V and J genes are TRBV28 and TRBJ2-4, with D possibly being TRBD2 (7 bases). CDR3 sequence (DNA): TGTGCCAGCAGGAAGGGGGGGATAGCCAAAAACATTCAGTACTTC. It codes for CASRKGGIAKNIQYF.